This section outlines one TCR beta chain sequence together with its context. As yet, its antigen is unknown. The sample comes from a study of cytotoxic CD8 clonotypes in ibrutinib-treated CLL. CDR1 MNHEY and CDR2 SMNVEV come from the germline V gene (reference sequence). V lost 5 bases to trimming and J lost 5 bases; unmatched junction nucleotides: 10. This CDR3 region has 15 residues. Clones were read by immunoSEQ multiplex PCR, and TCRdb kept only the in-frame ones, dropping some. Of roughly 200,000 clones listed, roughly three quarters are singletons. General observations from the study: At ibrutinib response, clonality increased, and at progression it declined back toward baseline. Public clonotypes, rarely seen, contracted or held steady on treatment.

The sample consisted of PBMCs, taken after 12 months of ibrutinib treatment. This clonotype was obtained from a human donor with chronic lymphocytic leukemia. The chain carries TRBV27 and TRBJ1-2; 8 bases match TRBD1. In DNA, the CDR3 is TGTGCCAGCAGTCCTGAAACGGACAGGGTATATGGCTACACCTTC. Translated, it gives CASSPETDRVYGYTF.